This TCR beta chain stems from a study of monozygotic twins with inflammatory bowel disease. Incorporation of UMIs carrying a 6-nucleotide sample barcode was performed by template switching. Following a re-call of the 5' RACE reads, TCRdb has one entry per CDR3 protein and lacks DNA. The repertoire table contains roughly 330,000 distinct CDR3 sequences. CDR1 and CDR2 (germline): MNHEY, SVGAGI. The CDR3 has 19 amino acids. The clonotype was recovered from a human donor with ulcerative colitis or Crohn's disease, or a healthy co-twin of an affected twin (not recorded which). Sample: blood. This chain connects TRBV6-5 to TRBJ1-1. This CDR3 is CASSYSIFEKWALNTEAFF.